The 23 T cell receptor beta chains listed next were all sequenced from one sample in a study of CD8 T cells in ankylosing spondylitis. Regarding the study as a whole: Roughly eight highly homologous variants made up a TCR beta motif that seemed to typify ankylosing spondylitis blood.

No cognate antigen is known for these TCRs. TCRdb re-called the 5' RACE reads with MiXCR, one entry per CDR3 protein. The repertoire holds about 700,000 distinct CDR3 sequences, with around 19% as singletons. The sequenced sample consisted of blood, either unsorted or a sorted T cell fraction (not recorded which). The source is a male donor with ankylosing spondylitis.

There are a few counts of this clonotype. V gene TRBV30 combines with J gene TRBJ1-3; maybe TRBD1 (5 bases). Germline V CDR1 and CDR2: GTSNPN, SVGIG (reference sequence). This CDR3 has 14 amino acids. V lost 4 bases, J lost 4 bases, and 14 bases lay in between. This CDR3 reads CAWKGPGGGNTIYF. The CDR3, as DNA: TGTGCCTGGAAAGGGCCGGGGGGAGGAAACACCATATATTTT.

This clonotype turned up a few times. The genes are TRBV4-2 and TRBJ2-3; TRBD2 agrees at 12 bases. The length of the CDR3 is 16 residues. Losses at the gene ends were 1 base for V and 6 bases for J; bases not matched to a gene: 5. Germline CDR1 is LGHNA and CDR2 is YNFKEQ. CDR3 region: CASSQVELAGGDTQYF. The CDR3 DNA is TGTGCCAGCAGCCAAGTGGAGCTAGCGGGAGGGGATACGCAGTATTTT.

The CDR3 DNA is TGTGCCAGCAGTTACTCAGAGAGGGGAGGCTATGGCTACACCTTC. Protein sequence: CASSYSERGGYGYTF. The chain joins TRBV6-2 or TRBV6-3 to TRBJ1-2; perhaps TRBD1 as D (5 bases). The ends were cut back, 0 bases at V and 4 bases at J, with 12 bases in the middle. CDR3 size: 15 residues. The germline V gene has CDR1 MNHEY and CDR2 SVGEGT.

In DNA, the CDR3 is TGTGCCAGCAGTTATGGGGTGGGCTTTCCAGAGACCCAGTACTTC. This codes for CASSYGVGFPETQYF. The chain has TRBV27 and TRBJ2-5; D remains ambiguous. The CDR3 is 15 amino acids. Trimming shortened V by 4 bases and J by 4 bases, and 16 bases separated the two germline ends. Germline CDR1 reads MNHEY; CDR2 reads SMNVEV (reference sequence).

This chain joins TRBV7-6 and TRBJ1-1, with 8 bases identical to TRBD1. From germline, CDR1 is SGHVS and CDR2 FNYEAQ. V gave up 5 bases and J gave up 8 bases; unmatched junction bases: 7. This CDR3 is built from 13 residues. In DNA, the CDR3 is TGTGCCAGCAGCCCTATCGGACAGGGAGAAGCTTTCTTT. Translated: CASSPIGQGEAFF. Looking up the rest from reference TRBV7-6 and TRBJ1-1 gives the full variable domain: GAGVSQSPRYKVTKRGQDVALRCDPISGHVSLYWYRQALGQGPEFLTYFNYEAQQDKSGLPNDRFSAERPEGSISTLTIQRTEQRDSAMYRCASSPIGQGEAFFGQGTRLTVV.

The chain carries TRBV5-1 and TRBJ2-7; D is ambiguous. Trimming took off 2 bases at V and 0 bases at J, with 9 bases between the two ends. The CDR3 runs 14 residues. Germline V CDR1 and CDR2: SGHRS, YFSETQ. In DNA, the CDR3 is TGCGCCAGCAGCTTCCTGGACGGCTCCTACGAGCAGTACTTC. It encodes CASSFLDGSYEQYF.

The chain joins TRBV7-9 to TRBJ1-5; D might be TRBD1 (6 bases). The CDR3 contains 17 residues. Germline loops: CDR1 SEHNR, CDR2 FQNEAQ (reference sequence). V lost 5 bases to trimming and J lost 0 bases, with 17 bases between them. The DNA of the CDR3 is TGTGCCAGCAGCCTGCTACAGGGAGGACATAGCAATCAGCCCCAGCATTTT. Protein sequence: CASSLLQGGHSNQPQHF.

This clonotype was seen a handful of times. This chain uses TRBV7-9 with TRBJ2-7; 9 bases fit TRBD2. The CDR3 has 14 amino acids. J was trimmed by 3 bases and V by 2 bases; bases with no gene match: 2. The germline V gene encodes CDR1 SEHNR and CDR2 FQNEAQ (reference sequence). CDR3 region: CASSLMTSGYEQYF. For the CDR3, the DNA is TGTGCCAGCAGCTTAATGACTAGCGGCTACGAGCAGTACTTC.

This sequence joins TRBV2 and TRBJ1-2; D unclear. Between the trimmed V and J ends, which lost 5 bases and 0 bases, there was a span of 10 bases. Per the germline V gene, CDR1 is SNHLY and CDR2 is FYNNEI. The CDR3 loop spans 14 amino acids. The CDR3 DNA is TGTGCCAGCAGTAAAACAGAGTCTAACTATGGCTACACCTTC. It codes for CASSKTESNYGYTF.

The CDR3 bases are TGCAGCACTGAGGGGGGATTAGCGGGGGAGACCCAGTACTTC. Residues: CSTEGGLAGETQYF. This rearrangement joins TRBV29-1 to TRBJ2-5; 8 bases map to TRBD2. CDR1 is SQVTM, CDR2 ANQGSEA, per germline. This CDR3 has 14 amino acids. V was clipped by 8 bases and J by 5 bases; unmatched bases: 13.

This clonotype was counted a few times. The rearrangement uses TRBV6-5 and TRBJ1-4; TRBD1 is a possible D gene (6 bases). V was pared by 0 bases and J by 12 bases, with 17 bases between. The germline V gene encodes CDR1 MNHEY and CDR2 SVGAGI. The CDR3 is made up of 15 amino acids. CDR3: CASSYSRQGMGELFF. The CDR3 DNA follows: TGTGCCAGCAGTTACTCTCGGCAGGGGATGGGAGAACTGTTTTTT.

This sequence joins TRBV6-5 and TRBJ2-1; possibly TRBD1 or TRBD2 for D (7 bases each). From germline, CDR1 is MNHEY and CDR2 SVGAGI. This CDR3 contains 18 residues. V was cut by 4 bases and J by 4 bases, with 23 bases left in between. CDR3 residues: CASSSPDRAGGGYNEQFF. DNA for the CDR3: TGTGCCAGCAGTTCCCCTGACAGGGCAGGGGGGGGTTACAATGAGCAGTTCTTC.

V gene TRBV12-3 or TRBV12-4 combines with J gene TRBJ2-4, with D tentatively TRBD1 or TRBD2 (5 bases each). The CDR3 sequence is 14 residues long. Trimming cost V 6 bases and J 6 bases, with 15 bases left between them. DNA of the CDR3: TGTGCCAGCAGCGCTGACTCGAGGGGAAACATTCAGTACTTC. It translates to CASSADSRGNIQYF.

CDR3 nucleotide sequence: TGTGCCACCAGCAGAGATGACCAGGCTAATAATTCACCCCTCCACTTT. Translated: CATSRDDQANNSPLHF. This chain links TRBV15 with TRBJ1-6; D ambiguous. Trimming left V 0 bases short and J 5 bases short, with 11 bases between. The CDR3 extends over 16 amino acids. Germline V gene data show CDR1 as LNHNV and CDR2 as YYDKDF (reference sequence).

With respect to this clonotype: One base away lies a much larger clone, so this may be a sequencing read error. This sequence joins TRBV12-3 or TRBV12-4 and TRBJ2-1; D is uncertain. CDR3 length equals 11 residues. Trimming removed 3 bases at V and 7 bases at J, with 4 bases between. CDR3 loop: CASSFMNEQFF. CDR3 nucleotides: TGTGCCAGCAGTTTTATGAATGAGCAGTTCTTC.

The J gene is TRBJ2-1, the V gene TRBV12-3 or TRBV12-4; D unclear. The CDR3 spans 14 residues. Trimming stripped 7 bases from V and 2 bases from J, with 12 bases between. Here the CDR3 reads CASTIGQTYNEQFF. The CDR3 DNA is TGTGCCAGCACCATAGGGCAGACCTACAATGAGCAGTTCTTC.

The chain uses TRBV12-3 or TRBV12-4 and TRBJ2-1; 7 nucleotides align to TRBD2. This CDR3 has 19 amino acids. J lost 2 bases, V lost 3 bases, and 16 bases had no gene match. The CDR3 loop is CASSFSLAEPGGTYNEQFF. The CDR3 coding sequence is TGTGCCAGCAGTTTCAGTCTAGCGGAACCAGGAGGGACCTACAATGAGCAGTTCTTC.

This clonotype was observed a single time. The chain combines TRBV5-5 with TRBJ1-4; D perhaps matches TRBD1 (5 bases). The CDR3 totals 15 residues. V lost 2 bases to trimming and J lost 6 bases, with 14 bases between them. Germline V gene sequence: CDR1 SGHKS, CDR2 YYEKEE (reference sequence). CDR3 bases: TGTGCCAGCAGCTTTGGGGGTTCCCCGGATGAAAAACTGTTTTTT. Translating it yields CASSFGGSPDEKLFF.

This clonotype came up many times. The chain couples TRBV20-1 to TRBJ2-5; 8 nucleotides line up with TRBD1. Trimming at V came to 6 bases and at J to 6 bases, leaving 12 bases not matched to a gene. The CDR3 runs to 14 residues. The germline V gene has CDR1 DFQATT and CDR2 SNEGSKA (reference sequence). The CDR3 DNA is TGCAGTGCCCTCCTCGGACAGGGACGGAAGACCCAGTACTTC. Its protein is CSALLGQGRKTQYF.

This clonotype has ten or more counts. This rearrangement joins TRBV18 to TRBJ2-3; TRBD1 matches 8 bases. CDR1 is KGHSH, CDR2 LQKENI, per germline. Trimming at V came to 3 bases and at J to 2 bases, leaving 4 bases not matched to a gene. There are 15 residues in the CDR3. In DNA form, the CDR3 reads TGTGCCAGCTCACCCGGGACAGGCATCACAGATACGCAGTATTTT. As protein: CASSPGTGITDTQYF.

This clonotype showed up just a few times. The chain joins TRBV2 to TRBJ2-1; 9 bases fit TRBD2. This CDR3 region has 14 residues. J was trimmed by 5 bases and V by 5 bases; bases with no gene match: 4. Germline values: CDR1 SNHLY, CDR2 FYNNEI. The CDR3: CASSSGRTNNEQFF. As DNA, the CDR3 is TGTGCCAGCAGTAGCGGGAGGACCAACAATGAGCAGTTCTTC.

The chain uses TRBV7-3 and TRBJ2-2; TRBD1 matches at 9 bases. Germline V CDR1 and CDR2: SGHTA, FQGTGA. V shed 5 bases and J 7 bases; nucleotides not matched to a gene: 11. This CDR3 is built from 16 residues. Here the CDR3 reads CASSPAGTGLFGELFF. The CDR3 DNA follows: TGTGCCAGCAGCCCCGCCGGGACAGGGTTGTTCGGGGAGCTGTTTTTT.

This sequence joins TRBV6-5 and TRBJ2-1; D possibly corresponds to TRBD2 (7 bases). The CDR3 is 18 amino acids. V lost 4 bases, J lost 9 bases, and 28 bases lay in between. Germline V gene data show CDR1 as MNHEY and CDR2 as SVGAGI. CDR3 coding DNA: TGTGCCAGCAGTTCCGCGCCGCTCGCGGGAGCTATAGGGGGTGAGCAGTTCTTC. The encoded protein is CASSSAPLAGAIGGEQFF.